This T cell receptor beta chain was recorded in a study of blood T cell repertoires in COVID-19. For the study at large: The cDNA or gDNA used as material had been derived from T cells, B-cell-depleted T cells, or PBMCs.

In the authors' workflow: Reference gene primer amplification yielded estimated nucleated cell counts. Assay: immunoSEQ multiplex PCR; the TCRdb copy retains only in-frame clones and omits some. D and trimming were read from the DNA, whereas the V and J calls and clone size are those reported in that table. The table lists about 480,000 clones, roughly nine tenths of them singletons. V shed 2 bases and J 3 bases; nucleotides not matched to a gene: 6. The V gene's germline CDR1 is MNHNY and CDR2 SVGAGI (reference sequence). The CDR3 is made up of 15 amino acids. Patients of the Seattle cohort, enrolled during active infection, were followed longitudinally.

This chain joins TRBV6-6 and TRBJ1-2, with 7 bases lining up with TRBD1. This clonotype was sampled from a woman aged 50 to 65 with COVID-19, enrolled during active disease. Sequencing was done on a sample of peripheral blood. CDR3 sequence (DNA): TGTGCCAGCAGTTACCCTCCCGACAGGGACTATGGCTACACCTTC. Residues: CASSYPPDRDYGYTF.